Shown below are 18 T cell receptor beta chains from a single sample sequenced in a study of cytomegalovirus exposure and HLA in healthy donors. The study ran its PCR with 60 Vbeta and 13 Jbeta primers. Produced via immunoSEQ multiplex PCR; TCRdb's table is partial and in-frame only. This table has around 160,000 clones, about 72% appearing once. The specimen sequenced was PBMCs. Source of these receptors: a man in his fifties or sixties in good health and CMV-seropositive.

The V and J genes are TRBV6-6 and TRBJ1-2; 9 nucleotides agree with TRBD1. This CDR3 comprises 16 residues. Trimming removed 6 bases from V and 4 bases from J; junction bases left unmatched: 12. Germline V gene data show CDR1 as MNHNY and CDR2 as SVGAGI (reference sequence). The CDR3: CASSLKTGGAFYGYTF. CDR3 DNA sequence: TGTGCCAGCAGCCTAAAAACAGGGGGCGCGTTCTATGGCTACACCTTC.

Notes on this clone: This sample includes further DNA sequences coding for the same CDR3. V gene TRBV11-3 combines with J gene TRBJ2-1, with 8 bases fitting TRBD2. Losses at the gene ends were 1 base for V and 9 bases for J; bases not matched to a gene: 8. This CDR3 contains 15 residues. Per the germline V gene, CDR1 is SGHNT and CDR2 is YENEEA. Here the CDR3 reads CASSLVTGGAGEQFF. CDR3 bases: TGTGCCAGCAGCTTAGTAACGGGGGGGGCAGGTGAGCAGTTCTTC.

The genes are TRBV7-3 and TRBJ2-2; D is perhaps TRBD1 (6 bases). V lost 2 bases to trimming and J lost 4 bases, with 17 bases between them. The CDR3 length is 17 residues. Germline V gene data show CDR1 as SGHTA and CDR2 as FQGTGA. CDR3 DNA: TGTGCCAGCAGCTTATCAGGGGTCTCTGGAGGCACCGGGGAGCTGTTTTTT. Amino acid sequence: CASSLSGVSGGTGELFF.

This clone has just a few counts. The chain carries TRBV6-5 and TRBJ1-2, with TRBD1 matching over 7 bases. The V gene end was trimmed by 8 bases and the J gene end by 2 bases; junction bases not matched to a gene: 11. The germline CDR1 and CDR2 sequences are MNHEY and SVGAGI. The length of the CDR3 is 15 residues. The CDR3 spells CASQRSTGRNYGYTF. The CDR3 DNA is TGTGCCAGCCAACGATCGACAGGGAGAAACTATGGCTACACCTTC.

The DNA of the CDR3 is TGTGCCAGCAGCGTACGGCCAGCGGGGTTCGGGAACACCGGGGAGCTGTTTTTT. Translated, it gives CASSVRPAGFGNTGELFF. The chain carries TRBV9 and TRBJ2-2, with TRBD2 identical over 7 bases. This CDR3 has 18 amino acids. Germline CDR1 and CDR2: SGDLS and YYNGEE. J was trimmed by 1 base and V by 1 base; bases with no gene match: 10.

The V call is TRBV9, the J call TRBJ2-7; possibly TRBD1 for D (6 bases). Trimming shortened V by 4 bases and J by 6 bases, and 11 bases separated the two germline ends. The germline CDR1 and CDR2 sequences are SGDLS and YYNGEE. The CDR3 length is 12 residues. The CDR3 is CASSRDRFEQYF. The CDR3 coding sequence is TGTGCCAGCAGCAGAGACAGGTTCGAGCAGTACTTC.

The V and J genes are TRBV28 and TRBJ2-7; tentative D call: TRBD1 (5 bases). The CDR3 contains 14 residues. V gave up 7 bases and J gave up 2 bases, with 15 bases separating them. Germline CDR1 reads MDHEN; CDR2 reads SYDVKM. As DNA, the CDR3 is TGTGCCAGCACCTCACAGGCTCCTCCCTACGAGCAGTACTTC. This codes for CASTSQAPPYEQYF.

The chain uses TRBV7-2 and TRBJ1-2; 8 positions match TRBD1. This CDR3 is built from 14 residues. Germline CDR1 SGHTA, CDR2 FQGNSA. V shed 5 bases and J 8 bases; nucleotides not matched to a gene: 10. The CDR3, as DNA: TGTGCCAGCAGCAATATACAGGGGGTTCGGGGCTACACCTTC. Residues: CASSNIQGVRGYTF.

This clone was seen only once. The chain's CDR3 is CASTATGTGMDIQYF. The DNA for the CDR3 is TGCGCCAGCACGGCAACCGGGACAGGGATGGACATTCAGTACTTC. The chain carries TRBV5-1 and TRBJ2-4, with 9 bases lining up with TRBD1. CDR1 SGHRS and CDR2 YFSETQ come from the germline V gene. V lost 6 bases and J lost 8; bases outside the gene matches: 12. The CDR3 contains 15 residues.

The chain uses TRBV7-8 and TRBJ2-7, with 10 bases identical to TRBD2. Germline CDR1 is SGHVS and CDR2 is FQNEAQ. The ends lost 1 base at V and 12 bases at J; junction bases unmatched: 9. The CDR3 consists of 14 residues. The CDR3 loop is CASSLELAGLNLYF. CDR3 bases: TGTGCCAGCAGCTTAGAACTAGCGGGGCTAAATCTGTACTTC.

The chain carries TRBV5-1 and TRBJ2-1; weak D call: TRBD2 (5 bases). V shed 0 bases and J shed 7 bases, with 17 bases lying between them. Germline V CDR1 and CDR2: SGHRS, YFSETQ. The CDR3 is made up of 16 amino acids. DNA for the CDR3: TGCGCCAGCAGCTTGGTAGCTCCCCCCCAGCGGAATGAGCAGTTCTTC. Translating it yields CASSLVAPPQRNEQFF.

This rearrangement joins TRBV19 to TRBJ2-2; D is undetermined. Trimming stripped 2 bases from V and 0 bases from J, with 7 bases between. CDR1 and CDR2 from the germline V gene are LNHDA and SQIVND (reference sequence). This CDR3 is 15 amino acids long. The CDR3 coding sequence is TGTGCCAGTAGTATACAGGCCTCGAACACCGGGGAGCTGTTTTTT. Translated, it gives CASSIQASNTGELFF. Complete variable domain (other parts from reference TRBV19 and TRBJ2-2): DGGITQSPKYLFRKEGQNVTLSCEQNLNHDAMYWYRQDPGQGLRLIYYSQIVNDFQKGDIAEGYSVSREKKESFPLTVTSAQKNPTAFYLCASSIQASNTGELFFGEGSRLTVL.

This rearrangement joins TRBV14 to TRBJ1-1; D may be TRBD1 (5 bases). The CDR3 sequence is 13 residues long. Germline loops: CDR1 SGHDN, CDR2 FVKESK. Trimming left V 4 bases short and J 1 base short, with 7 bases between. DNA for the CDR3: TGTGCCAGCAGCCGGGGGGGGAACACTGAAGCTTTCTTT. Protein: CASSRGGNTEAFF.

The chain is built from TRBV5-6 and TRBJ2-2; TRBD2 agrees at 12 bases. The CDR3 is made up of 16 amino acids. V was clipped by 2 bases and J by 1 base; unmatched bases: 0. CDR1 is SGHDT, CDR2 YYEEEE, per germline. This CDR3 is CASSLLAGGNTGELFF. For the CDR3, the DNA is TGTGCCAGCAGCTTACTAGCGGGGGGGAACACCGGGGAGCTGTTTTTT.

This chain links TRBV29-1 with TRBJ1-2, with no clear D. Trimming left V 4 bases short and J 4 bases short, with 16 bases between. The CDR3 has 14 residues. Germline CDR1 and CDR2: SQVTM and ANQGSEA. The CDR3 loop reads CSVGMATGGYGYTF. The CDR3 bases are TGCAGCGTTGGGATGGCTACTGGAGGCTATGGCTACACCTTC.

V is TRBV27 and J is TRBJ1-2; possible D gene TRBD1, 6 bases. The V gene lost 3 bases and the J gene lost 4 bases, with 9 bases spanning the gap. The CDR3 is 13 residues long. CDR1 is MNHEY and CDR2 is SMNVEV in the germline V gene (reference sequence). DNA of the CDR3: TGTGCCAGCAGTTTGCAGGGGACCTATGGCTACACCTTC. Protein product: CASSLQGTYGYTF.

The V call is TRBV7-8, the J call TRBJ1-4, with D tentatively TRBD1 (5 bases). V lost 1 base and J lost 5, with 20 bases in between. Germline values: CDR1 SGHVS, CDR2 FQNEAQ. There are 18 residues in the CDR3. The CDR3 sequence is CASSLGTGGPGANEKLFF. For the CDR3, the DNA is TGTGCCAGCAGCTTAGGTACCGGGGGACCGGGAGCGAATGAAAAACTGTTTTTT.

Concerning this clone: Given the absence of the conserved phenylalanine or tryptophan at the CDR3 end, a read error is likely. The DNA is left out, because the CDR3 cannot be placed on it with certainty; the CDR3 is given as TCRdb lists it. J is TRBJ1-1 and V is TRBV15. Including both end residues, the CDR3 is 10 amino acids long. Per germline, CDR1 LNHNV and CDR2 YYDKDF (reference sequence). The CDR3 region is CATSRGTRVQ.